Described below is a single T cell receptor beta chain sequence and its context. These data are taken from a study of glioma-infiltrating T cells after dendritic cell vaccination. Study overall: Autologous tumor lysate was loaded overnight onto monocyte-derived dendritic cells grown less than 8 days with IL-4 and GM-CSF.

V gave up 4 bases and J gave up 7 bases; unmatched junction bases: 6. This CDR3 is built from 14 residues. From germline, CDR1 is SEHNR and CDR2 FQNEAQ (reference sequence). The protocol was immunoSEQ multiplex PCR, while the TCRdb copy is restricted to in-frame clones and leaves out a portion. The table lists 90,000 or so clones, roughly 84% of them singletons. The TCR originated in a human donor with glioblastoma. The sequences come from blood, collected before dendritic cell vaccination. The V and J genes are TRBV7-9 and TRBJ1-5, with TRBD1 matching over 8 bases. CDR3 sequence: CASSSGQGQQPQHF. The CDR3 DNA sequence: TGTGCCAGCAGCTCAGGACAGGGACAACAGCCCCAGCATTTT.